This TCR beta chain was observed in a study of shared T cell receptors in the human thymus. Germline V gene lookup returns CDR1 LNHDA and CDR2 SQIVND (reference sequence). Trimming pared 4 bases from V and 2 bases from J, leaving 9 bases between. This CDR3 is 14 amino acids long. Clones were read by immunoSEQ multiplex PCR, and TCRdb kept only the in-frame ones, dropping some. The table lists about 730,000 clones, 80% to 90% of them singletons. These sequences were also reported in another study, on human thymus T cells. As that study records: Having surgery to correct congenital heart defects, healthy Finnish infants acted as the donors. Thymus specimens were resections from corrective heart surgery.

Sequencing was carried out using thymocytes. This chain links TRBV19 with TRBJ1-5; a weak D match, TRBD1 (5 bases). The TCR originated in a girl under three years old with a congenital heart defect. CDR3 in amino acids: CASSKDICNQPQHF. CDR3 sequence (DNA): TGTGCCAGTAGTAAGGACATCTGCAATCAGCCCCAGCATTTT.